Listed here are 21 T cell receptor beta chains from one sample, sequenced in a study of control samples from healthy donors and cancer patients. Data came from immunoSEQ multiplex PCR; TCRdb stores just in-frame clones and leaves some out. Of 120,000 to 150,000 clones detected, about 90% appear once; the ten largest clones hold approximately 3%. The material sequenced was blood. These receptors came from a man aged 30-40 years in good health.

This clone was recorded many times. The chain is built from TRBV9 and TRBJ1-1, with D possibly being TRBD1 (5 bases). Trimming left V 0 bases short and J 2 bases short, with 11 bases between. There are 15 residues in the CDR3. Germline CDR1 reads SGDLS; CDR2 reads YYNGEE. CDR3 in amino acids: CASSVGGTPNTEAFF. CDR3 in DNA: TGTGCCAGCAGCGTAGGTGGGACGCCCAACACTGAAGCTTTCTTT.

This chain joins TRBV27 and TRBJ1-2; D gene unclear. Germline loops: CDR1 MNHEY, CDR2 SMNVEV (reference sequence). This CDR3 has 14 amino acids. V lost 5 bases, J lost 2 bases, and 12 bases lay in between. As DNA, the CDR3 is TGTGCCAGCAGTAAGGACGGAATAAACTATGGCTACACCTTC. It specifies CASSKDGINYGYTF.

This sequence joins TRBV14 and TRBJ2-2, with D unclear. Trimming shortened V by 0 bases and J by 5 bases, and 10 bases separated the two germline ends. The CDR3 is 15 amino acids. Germline lookup yields CDR1 SGHDN and CDR2 FVKESK. The CDR3 DNA reads as TGTGCCAGCAGCCAAGAAGGCAGTCCGACCGGGGAGCTGTTTTTT. Translating gives CASSQEGSPTGELFF.

The CDR3 protein is CASSLPDRPYGYGYTF. CDR3 coding DNA: TGTGCCAGCAGTTTACCCGACAGACCGTACGGATATGGCTACACCTTC. This sequence joins TRBV28 and TRBJ1-2, with a weak D call TRBD1 (5 bases). This CDR3 region has 16 residues. V was cut by 2 bases and J by 5 bases, with 18 bases left in between. The germline V gene has CDR1 MDHEN and CDR2 SYDVKM.

This clone was detected only once. The rearrangement joins TRBV27 to TRBJ1-5; TRBD1 is a possible D gene (6 bases). The CDR3 extends over 14 amino acids. V was cut by 5 bases and J by 6 bases, with 14 bases left in between. Germline V gives CDR1 MNHEY, CDR2 SMNVEV (reference sequence). The CDR3 DNA reads as TGTGCCAGCAGTCTTGAGGGGGTAGGTCAGCCCCAGCATTTT. It is translated as CASSLEGVGQPQHF.

This chain uses TRBV3-1 (or the pseudogene TRBV3-2) with TRBJ1-2; no reliable D call. CDR3 size: 15 residues. Trimming left V 2 bases short and J 5 bases short, with 15 bases between. Per the germline V gene, CDR1 is LGHDT and CDR2 is YNNKEL (reference sequence). The DNA of the CDR3 is TGTGCCAGCAGCCAAATCATTCCCGGCGAGTATGGCTACACCTTC. Translating it yields CASSQIIPGEYGYTF.

The V gene is TRBV18, the J gene TRBJ2-3; D unresolved. Germline-derived CDR1 and CDR2 are KGHSH and LQKENI. Trimming left V 2 bases short and J 6 bases short, with 21 bases between. The CDR3 runs 17 residues. This chain's CDR3 is CASSPLSERVSMDTQYF. The CDR3 nucleotides are TGTGCCAGCTCACCATTGAGTGAACGGGTCAGTATGGATACGCAGTATTTT. The whole variable domain, remainder taken from reference TRBV18 and TRBJ2-3, is NAGVMQNPRHLVRRRGQEARLRCSPMKGHSHVYWYRQLPEEGLKFMVYLQKENIIDESGMPKERFSAEFPKEGPSILRIQQVVRGDSAAYFCASSPLSERVSMDTQYFGPGTRLTVL.

V is TRBV5-1 and J is TRBJ2-2, with TRBD1 matching over 8 bases. The length of the CDR3 is 16 residues. Germline V gene lookup returns CDR1 SGHRS and CDR2 YFSETQ. With 2 bases clipped from V and 2 bases from J, the junction kept 5 bases outside the gene matches. For the CDR3, the DNA is TGCGCCAGCAGCTTTGACAGGGGCCACAACACCGGGGAGCTGTTTTTT. Its protein product is CASSFDRGHNTGELFF.

The chain employs TRBV15 and TRBJ2-5, with 10 bases fitting TRBD2. From germline, CDR1 is LNHNV and CDR2 YYDKDF (reference sequence). V was clipped by 3 bases and J by 13 bases; unmatched bases: 8. This CDR3 contains 13 residues. CDR3 loop: CATSRASAGGMYF. The DNA of the CDR3 is TGTGCCACCAGCAGGGCGTCAGCGGGAGGGATGTACTTC. The full variable domain, in which reference TRBV15 and TRBJ2-5 provide the parts outside the CDR3, is DAMVIQNPRYQVTQFGKPVTLSCSQTLNHNVMYWYQQKSSQAPKLLFHYYDKDFNNEADTPDNFQSRRPNTSFCFLDIRSPGLGDTAMYLCATSRASAGGMYFGPGTRLLVL.

The rearrangement joins TRBV27 to TRBJ2-4; 8 nucleotides agree with TRBD1. The germline V gene encodes CDR1 MNHEY and CDR2 SMNVEV (reference sequence). J was trimmed by 2 bases and V by 2 bases; bases with no gene match: 8. The length of the CDR3 is 17 residues. CDR3 sequence (DNA): TGTGCCAGCAGTTTAGACCCAGGGGGCGTCCCCAAAAACATTCAGTACTTC. Its translation: CASSLDPGGVPKNIQYF.

The chain couples TRBV19 to TRBJ2-1; D remains ambiguous. The length of the CDR3 is 15 residues. Germline-derived CDR1 and CDR2 are LNHDA and SQIVND (reference sequence). The V and J ends lost 1 base and 4 bases respectively, with 11 bases between them. CDR3 nucleotide sequence: TGTGCCAGTAGTATAGGAGGCAGCGTTTACAATGAGCAGTTCTTC. This gives the protein CASSIGGSVYNEQFF.

This CDR3 reads CASSQGGVGNTIYF. The CDR3, as DNA: TGTGCCAGCAGCCAAGGAGGGGTGGGAAACACCATATATTTT. This chain joins TRBV4-2 and TRBJ1-3; D possibly corresponds to TRBD1 (5 bases). This CDR3 is 14 amino acids long. V dropped 1 base and J dropped 4 bases, with 8 bases sitting between them. CDR1 is LGHNA and CDR2 is YNFKEQ in the germline V gene.

J is TRBJ1-2 and V is TRBV6-5; 7 bases fit TRBD1. V lost 7 bases to trimming and J lost 2 bases; unmatched junction nucleotides: 10. Germline V lookup: CDR1 MNHEY, CDR2 SVGAGI. This CDR3 comprises 15 residues. The DNA of the CDR3 is TGTGCCAGCACCCAACTGAGGGGGCCCAACTATGGCTACACCTTC. Translating it yields CASTQLRGPNYGYTF.

This clone was counted a single time. The V and J genes are TRBV2 and TRBJ1-1; unclear D gene. Trimming shortened V by 5 bases and J by 4 bases, and 8 bases separated the two germline ends. From germline, CDR1 is SNHLY and CDR2 FYNNEI. The CDR3 extends over 12 amino acids. The chain's CDR3 is CASSLERTEAFF. CDR3 nucleotides: TGTGCCAGCAGTTTGGAGCGCACTGAAGCTTTCTTT.

This chain joins TRBV11-2 and TRBJ2-7; TRBD1 matches at 12 bases. Germline V CDR1 and CDR2: SGHAT, FQNNGV. V dropped 6 bases and J dropped 5; count of bases not matched to a gene: 8. This CDR3 is built from 15 residues. The CDR3 DNA reads as TGTGCCAGCAGAATCACCGGGACAGGGGGCGACGAGCAGTACTTC. The encoded protein is CASRITGTGGDEQYF.

CDR3 nucleotides: TGCGCCAGCAGTTTACAACAGACTAACTATGGCTACACCTTC. Amino acids: CASSLQQTNYGYTF. This rearrangement joins TRBV5-1 to TRBJ1-2; no definite D call. The CDR3 runs to 14 residues. V lost 5 bases, J lost 0 bases, and 11 bases lay in between. Looked up from germline, CDR1 is SGHRS and CDR2 is YFSETQ. Using reference TRBV5-1 and TRBJ1-2 for the parts outside the CDR3, the full variable domain is KAGVTQTPRYLIKTRGQQVTLSCSPISGHRSVSWYQQTPGQGLQFLFEYFSETQRNKGNFPGRFSGRQFSNSRSEMNVSTLELGDSALYLCASSLQQTNYGYTFGSGTRLTVV.

V gene TRBV28 combines with J gene TRBJ2-7; no clear D gene. This CDR3 is built from 14 residues. V lost 2 bases and J 2 bases, leaving 10 bases between the germline ends. Germline V gives CDR1 MDHEN, CDR2 SYDVKM. The CDR3 sequence: CASSLIAGAYEQYF. The CDR3 coding sequence is TGTGCCAGCAGTTTAATCGCAGGAGCCTACGAGCAGTACTTC.

This sequence joins TRBV5-4 and TRBJ2-7; D remains unclear. This CDR3 region has 15 residues. The V end lost 1 base, the J end lost 0 bases, and 11 bases lay between the germline ends. CDR1 and CDR2 (germline): SGHNT, YYREEE (reference sequence). CDR3 sequence reads: CASSLIGRSSYEQYF. DNA for the CDR3: TGTGCCAGCAGCTTGATCGGGCGGAGCTCCTACGAGCAGTACTTC.

V gene TRBV5-1 combines with J gene TRBJ2-3; 9 bases are shared with TRBD1. Trimming removed 2 bases from V and 6 bases from J; junction bases left unmatched: 7. The CDR3 contains 15 residues. Germline lookup yields CDR1 SGHRS and CDR2 YFSETQ. CDR3 in amino acids: CASSLPQGAGDTQYF. The CDR3 nucleotides are TGCGCCAGCAGCTTACCACAGGGGGCAGGGGATACGCAGTATTTT.

V usage is TRBV5-6 and J usage is TRBJ1-2; D unresolved. Per the germline V gene, CDR1 is SGHDT and CDR2 is YYEEEE. V lost 0 bases to trimming and J lost 2 bases, with 8 bases between them. This CDR3 comprises 14 residues. CDR3 sequence (DNA): TGTGCCAGCAGCTTGGAGTTCTCGAACTATGGCTACACCTTC. It encodes CASSLEFSNYGYTF.

The chain carries TRBV4-1 and TRBJ2-1, with TRBD1 matching over 9 bases. Trimming cost V 6 bases and J 2 bases; bases outside gene matches: 5. CDR1 and CDR2 (germline): MGHRA, YSYEKL. CDR3 length: 15 residues. The CDR3 region is CASSWGTGTYNEQFF. The CDR3 coding sequence is TGCGCCAGCAGTTGGGGGACAGGGACCTACAATGAGCAGTTCTTC.